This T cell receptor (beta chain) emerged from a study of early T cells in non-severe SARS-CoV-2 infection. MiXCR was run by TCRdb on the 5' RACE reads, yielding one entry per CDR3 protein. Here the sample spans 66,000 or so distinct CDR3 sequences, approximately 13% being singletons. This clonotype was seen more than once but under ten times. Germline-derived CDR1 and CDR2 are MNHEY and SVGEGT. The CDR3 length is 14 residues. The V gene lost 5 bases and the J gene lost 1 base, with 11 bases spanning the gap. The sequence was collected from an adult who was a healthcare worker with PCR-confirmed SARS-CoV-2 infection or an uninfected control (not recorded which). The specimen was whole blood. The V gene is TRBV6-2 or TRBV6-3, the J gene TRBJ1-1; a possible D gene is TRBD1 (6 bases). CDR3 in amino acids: CASSHPGQNTEAFF. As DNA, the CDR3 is TGTGCCAGCAGTCATCCGGGACAGAACACTGAAGCTTTCTTT.